This is a list of T cell receptor beta chains from one sample in a study of CD8+ T cells in alopecia areata. Assay: immunoSEQ multiplex PCR; the TCRdb copy retains only in-frame clones and omits some. Of about 200,000 clones listed, around 50% are singletons. Material: CD8+ T cells sorted from blood. The receptors originated from a human donor in good health. The CDR3 runs from the conserved cysteine through the conserved F or W. Each record gives: D gene, J gene, V gene, clone size, CDR3 protein, CDR3 DNA. The D gene is left open where the match is weak. Not all rows give a size; the values are once, few, many and, for expanded clones, a class.

TRBD1 TRBJ2-7 TRBV19 . CASSPGTGYEQYF TGTGCCAGTAGCCCCGGGACAGGCTACGAGCAGTACTTC
. TRBJ2-5 TRBV5-6 . CASSLFGAQYF TGTGCCAGCAGCTTGTTCGGGGCCCAGTACTTC
. TRBJ2-1 TRBV7-8 . CASSFTGTPSSYNEQFF TGTGCCAGCAGCTTTACCGGGACTCCAAGCTCCTACAATGAGCAGTTCTTC
. TRBJ2-1 TRBV9 . CASSVADNEQFF TGTGCCAGCAGCGTAGCTGACAATGAGCAGTTCTTC
TRBD1 TRBJ1-2 TRBV9 few CASSEDRGLGYGYTF TGTGCCAGCAGCGAGGACAGGGGGCTTGGCTATGGCTACACCTTC
TRBD1 TRBJ2-5 TRBV5-6 . CASTDRYQETQYF TGTGCCAGTACGGACAGGTACCAAGAGACCCAGTACTTC
. TRBJ2-5 TRBV7-9 . CASSLARETQYF TGTGCCAGCAGCTTAGCGAGGGAGACCCAGTACTTC
. TRBJ1-1 TRBV7-9 few CASSLASIRVTEAFF TGTGCCAGCAGCTTAGCGTCCATACGCGTCACTGAAGCTTTCTTT
TRBD1 TRBJ1-6 TRBV9 . CASSVGDRYNSPLHF TGTGCCAGCAGCGTAGGGGACAGGTATAATTCACCCCTCCACTTT
. TRBJ1-1 TRBV5-1 . CASSPWEGANTEAFF TGCGCCAGCAGCCCCTGGGAGGGAGCGAACACTGAAGCTTTCTTT
. TRBJ2-7 TRBV6-5 . CASSYSVGSYEQYF TGTGCCAGCAGTTACTCAGTGGGTTCGTACGAGCAGTACTTC
TRBD2 TRBJ2-4 TRBV13 few CASTPGGAKNIQYF TGTGCCTCGACCCCGGGGGGTGCCAAAAACATTCAGTACTTC
. TRBJ1-1 TRBV6-6 . CASSYSSGAEAFF TGTGCCAGCAGTTACTCTTCGGGGGCTGAAGCTTTCTTT
. TRBJ2-1 TRBV19 . CASSIGRGDQFF TGTGCCAGTAGTATAGGGCGAGGGGATCAGTTCTTC
TRBD1 TRBJ1-2 TRBV29-1 . CSVEGTDPENYGYTF TGCAGCGTTGAGGGGACAGACCCAGAAAACTATGGCTACACCTTC
. TRBJ1-2 TRBV19 . CASSITSLGSYTF TGTGCCAGTAGCATTACCTCCCTTGGAAGCTACACCTTC
. TRBJ2-7 TRBV25-1 once CASSEYLVPEQYF TGTGCCAGCAGTGAATATCTAGTGCCCGAGCAGTACTTC
TRBD1 TRBJ1-1 TRBV29-1 . CSALQGGFVNTEAFF TGCAGCGCTTTACAGGGGGGGTTCGTGAACACTGAAGCTTTCTTT
. TRBJ1-5 TRBV5-8 few CASSFEWSNQPQHF TGTGCCAGCAGCTTTGAATGGAGCAATCAGCCCCAGCATTTT
. TRBJ1-5 TRBV27 . CASSLKGGQPQHF TGTGCCAGCAGCCTAAAGGGGGGTCAGCCCCAGCATTTT
. TRBJ2-1 TRBV15 . CATSIRGRLKGNEQFF TGTGCCACCAGCATTCGGGGCCGATTAAAGGGGAATGAGCAGTTCTTC
TRBD2 TRBJ2-7 TRBV29-1 . CSVAQTSGVGVYEQYF TGCAGCGTTGCTCAGACTAGCGGGGTTGGAGTGTACGAGCAGTACTTC
. TRBJ1-5 TRBV5-1 few CASSFNLGQPQHF TGCGCCAGCAGCTTTAACCTTGGGCAGCCCCAGCATTTT
. TRBJ2-5 TRBV19 . CASSAGGPETQYF TGTGCCAGCTCGGCCGGGGGCCCAGAGACCCAGTACTTC
. TRBJ2-5 TRBV4-2 . CASSQGSGLYETQYF TGTGCCAGCAGCCAAGGCTCGGGACTGTATGAGACCCAGTACTTC
. TRBJ1-5 TRBV6-1 . CASSGSGYQPQHF TGTGCCAGCAGTGGGTCCGGATATCAGCCCCAGCATTTT
. TRBJ2-5 TRBV5-1 . CASSRQGGRGETQYF TGCGCCAGCAGCCGTCAGGGGGGGCGCGGAGAGACCCAGTACTTC
TRBD2 TRBJ2-7 TRBV2 many CASWDYQSSYEQYF TGTGCCAGCTGGGACTACCAAAGCTCCTACGAGCAGTACTTC
. TRBJ2-1 TRBV27 once CASSLAGNEQFF TGTGCCAGCAGTTTAGCCGGCAATGAGCAGTTCTTC
. TRBJ2-7 TRBV7-9 large CASSLIGYEQYF TGTGCCAGCAGCCTAATTGGCTACGAGCAGTACTTC
. TRBJ1-1 TRBV5-4 . CASTPDANTEAFF TGTGCCAGCACCCCGGACGCGAACACTGAAGCTTTCTTT
. TRBJ1-2 TRBV7-9 few CASSLNGYTF TGTGCCAGCAGCTTAAATGGCTACACCTTC
TRBD1 TRBJ2-1 TRBV5-6 . CASSGDRDSHNEQFF TGTGCCAGCAGCGGTGATCGGGACAGCCACAATGAGCAGTTCTTC
. TRBJ2-7 TRBV27 . CASSLSTGYEQYF TGTGCCAGCAGTTTGTCTACAGGGTACGAGCAGTACTTC
TRBD1 TRBJ1-1 TRBV29-1 . CSVGDRGEKEAFF TGCAGCGTGGGGGACAGGGGAGAGAAAGAAGCTTTCTTT
. TRBJ2-3 TRBV7-9 . CASSSPSRGISTDTQYF TGTGCCAGCAGCTCACCCTCTCGGGGGATTAGCACAGATACGCAGTATTTT
. TRBJ2-6 TRBV15 . CATSRESPGANVLTF TGTGCCACCAGCAGGGAGAGTCCTGGGGCCAACGTCCTGACTTTC
TRBD1 TRBJ2-7 TRBV13 . CASGDRVSYEQYF TGTGCCAGCGGGGACAGGGTCTCCTACGAGCAGTACTTC
. TRBJ1-4 TRBV4-2 . CASSQGETDELFF TGTGCCAGCAGCCAAGGGGAAACGGATGAACTGTTTTTT
. TRBJ1-2 TRBV29-1 . CSVEVPRIGRYGYTF TGCAGCGTTGAAGTGCCCCGTATCGGTCGCTATGGCTACACCTTC
TRBD2 TRBJ2-3 TRBV5-4 . CASSSGTSGDTQYF TGTGCCAGCAGCTCCGGGACTAGCGGAGATACGCAGTATTTT
. TRBJ1-2 TRBV9 . CASSAGPNYGYTF TGTGCCAGCAGCGCCGGGCCCAACTATGGCTACACCTTC
. TRBJ1-1 TRBV4-1 . CASSHPEVESEAFF TGCGCCAGCAGCCACCCCGAGGTGGAGTCTGAAGCTTTCTTT
TRBD1 TRBJ2-7 TRBV5-1 . CASSSPVGQGAYEQYF TGCGCCAGCAGCTCGCCGGTGGGACAGGGGGCCTACGAGCAGTACTTC
. TRBJ2-7 TRBV6-5 . CASSYSRGYEQYF TGTGCCAGCAGTTACTCCAGGGGCTACGAGCAGTACTTC
. TRBJ1-6 TRBV6-1 . CASSELDSSYNSPLHF TGTGCCAGCAGTGAACTGGACAGCTCCTATAATTCACCCCTCCACTTT
. TRBJ1-2 TRBV27 . CASTSGPVENGYTF TGTGCCAGCACCTCGGGGCCAGTTGAAAATGGCTACACCTTC
TRBD1 TRBJ1-2 TRBV4-1 . CASSQGQGVAYGYTF TGCGCCAGCAGCCAAGGACAGGGGGTGGCCTATGGCTACACCTTC
. TRBJ1-2 TRBV6-1 . CASSSPGVGYTF TGTGCCAGCAGTTCCCCGGGGGTTGGCTACACCTTC
. TRBJ2-7 TRBV6-5 . CASSYRQGPYEQYF TGTGCCAGCAGTTACAGGCAGGGGCCCTACGAGCAGTACTTC